The T cell receptor (beta chain) described here comes from a study of blood T cell repertoires in COVID-19. Original processing notes: Amplification of reference gene primers was used by the study to estimate nucleated cell counts. Profiling relied on immunoSEQ multiplex PCR, and the TCRdb table lists in-frame clones only, not all of them. Clone size and the V and J calls come from that table; the DNA yielded D and trimming. The sample yields around 260,000 clones, 85% to 90% seen once. Germline V CDR1 and CDR2: MDHEN, SYDVKM. The CDR3 has 15 residues. V dropped 2 bases and J dropped 5 bases, with 12 bases sitting between them.

The receptor comes from a man aged 25-45 years with acute or convalescent COVID-19. V and J are TRBV28 and TRBJ1-4; D unclear. The sample consisted of peripheral blood. The CDR3 here is CASSLMRGINEKLFF. The CDR3 nucleotides read TGTGCCAGCAGTTTAATGAGAGGAATCAATGAAAAACTGTTTTTT.